One sample yielded the 20 T cell receptor beta chains listed below, sequenced in a study of CD8 T cells in ankylosing spondylitis. Study-level findings and limits: Among TCR beta sequences, a motif of eight highly homologous variants appeared characteristic of ankylosing spondylitis blood.

A single record per CDR3 protein comes from TCRdb applying MiXCR to the 5' RACE reads. The table lists 650,000 to 800,000 distinct CDR3 sequences, around 20% of them singletons. Antigen specificity for these receptors is unknown. The sequenced sample consisted of blood, either unsorted or a sorted T cell fraction (not recorded which). The source is a male donor with ankylosing spondylitis.

This clonotype was counted at least ten times. The chain combines TRBV5-1 with TRBJ1-1; 9 bases map to TRBD1. The germline V gene encodes CDR1 SGHRS and CDR2 YFSETQ. Trimming cost V 2 bases and J 1 base; bases outside gene matches: 6. The CDR3 spans 16 residues. DNA for the CDR3: TGCGCCAGCAGCTTCGACACGGGACAGGGGAACACTGAAGCTTTCTTT. Its protein product is CASSFDTGQGNTEAFF.

This chain joins TRBV20-1 and TRBJ1-1; perhaps TRBD1 as D (5 bases). V lost 2 bases and J lost 1, with 8 bases in between. This CDR3 comprises 13 residues. From germline, CDR1 is DFQATT and CDR2 SNEGSKA (reference sequence). The CDR3, as DNA: TGCAGTGCTAGACAGGGTAAGAACACTGAAGCTTTCTTT. This sequence encodes CSARQGKNTEAFF.

The chain joins TRBV5-6 to TRBJ2-5; possible D gene TRBD1, 6 bases. The CDR3 covers 16 residues. The V end was cut by 2 bases, the J end by 1 base, with 15 bases between. Germline CDR1 is SGHDT and CDR2 is YYEEEE. The CDR3 loop reads CASSLNWLGAQETQYF. CDR3 DNA sequence: TGTGCCAGCAGCTTAAACTGGCTGGGGGCCCAAGAGACCCAGTACTTC.

A few counts support this clonotype. The chain employs TRBV5-1 and TRBJ2-1, with TRBD2 matching 7 bases. With 7 bases clipped from V and 6 bases from J, the junction kept 1 base outside the gene matches. This CDR3 has 11 residues. Looked up from germline, CDR1 is SGHRS and CDR2 is YFSETQ. CDR3 DNA: TGCGCCAGCTGGGGGGGCAATGAGCAGTTCTTC. This gives the protein CASWGGNEQFF.

This chain uses TRBV20-1 with TRBJ2-5; TRBD2 agrees at 15 bases. This CDR3 has 19 residues. The germline V gene has CDR1 DFQATT and CDR2 SNEGSKA (reference sequence). Trimming removed 6 bases from V and 1 base from J; junction bases left unmatched: 15. The CDR3 reads CSAKLGLAGGNTPQETQYF. The CDR3 DNA reads TGCAGTGCAAAATTAGGACTAGCGGGGGGGAACACCCCCCAAGAGACCCAGTACTTC.

The V gene is TRBV7-9, the J gene TRBJ2-5; D uncertain. From germline, CDR1 is SEHNR and CDR2 FQNEAQ (reference sequence). The CDR3 has 15 residues. V was pared by 3 bases and J by 2 bases, with 13 bases between. CDR3 nucleotide sequence: TGTGCCAGCAGCTTGCCTCCGGACGGACAAGAGACCCAGTACTTC. It codes for CASSLPPDGQETQYF.

The sample holds a few counts of this clonotype. The rearrangement links TRBV5-1 to TRBJ2-5; possibly TRBD2 for D (6 bases). V shed 4 bases and J shed 3 bases, with 13 bases lying between them. CDR1 SGHRS and CDR2 YFSETQ come from the germline V gene. The CDR3 loop spans 14 amino acids. The CDR3 DNA is TGCGCCAGCAGCCTTAGACTAGGGGAAGAGACCCAGTACTTC. Protein sequence: CASSLRLGEETQYF.

Only a few counts were recorded for this clonotype. The rearrangement links TRBV28 to TRBJ1-1; tentative D call: TRBD1 (5 bases). CDR3 length equals 15 residues. Germline CDR1 reads MDHEN; CDR2 reads SYDVKM. The ends were cut back, 5 bases at V and 6 bases at J, with 19 bases in the middle. The CDR3 sequence: CASSPSRQGRAEAFF. The CDR3 region has the DNA TGTGCCAGCAGTCCGTCCCGTCAGGGACGCGCTGAAGCTTTCTTT.

Concerning this clonotype itself: Since a much larger clone is just one base distant, this may be a read error. This rearrangement joins TRBV12-3 or TRBV12-4 to TRBJ2-7, with D unclear. V shed 3 bases and J shed 2 bases, with 5 bases lying between them. The length of the CDR3 is 12 residues. CDR3 loop: CASSFFPYEQYF. CDR3 sequence (DNA): TGTGCCAGCAGTTTTTTCCCCTACGAGCAGTACTTC.

V is TRBV20-1 and J is TRBJ1-1; unclear D gene. Germline assignment: CDR1 DFQATT and CDR2 SNEGSKA (reference sequence). Trimming cost V 0 bases and J 1 base, with 15 bases left between them. The CDR3 length is 16 residues. The CDR3 nucleotides are TGCAGTGCTAGAGACTATATCCGACCGGAGAACACTGAAGCTTTCTTT. This sequence encodes CSARDYIRPENTEAFF.

The V gene is TRBV7-4, the J gene TRBJ2-3; 7 bases match TRBD1. The CDR3 totals 16 residues. The germline CDR1 and CDR2 sequences are SGHVT and SQSDAQ. Germline trimming cut 4 bases from V and 1 base from J; bases unmatched to any gene: 8. The CDR3: CASSSTDRVGTDTQYF. The CDR3 coding sequence is TGTGCCAGCAGCTCAACCGACAGGGTGGGCACAGATACGCAGTATTTT.

This clonotype was seen a few times. The rearrangement links TRBV19 to TRBJ2-1; tentatively, D is TRBD2 (5 bases). V dropped 3 bases and J dropped 5 bases, with 17 bases sitting between them. Germline-derived CDR1 and CDR2 are LNHDA and SQIVND (reference sequence). The CDR3 is 16 residues long. The CDR3 sequence: CASSIDQRAFDNEQFF. Written as DNA, the CDR3 is TGTGCCAGTAGTATCGACCAGAGGGCGTTTGACAATGAGCAGTTCTTC.

This clonotype showed up just a few times. The rearrangement joins TRBV5-6 to TRBJ2-1, with D possibly TRBD2 on 5 matching bases. This CDR3 has 12 amino acids. V was cut by 4 bases and J by 10 bases, with 12 bases left in between. Looked up from germline, CDR1 is SGHDT and CDR2 is YYEEEE. CDR3 loop: CASSASRGEQFF. As DNA, the CDR3 is TGTGCCAGCAGCGCCAGTAGAGGGGAGCAGTTCTTC.

The gene calls are TRBV10-3 and TRBJ1-1; a weak D match, TRBD1 (5 bases). The V and J ends lost 6 bases and 4 bases respectively, with 12 bases between them. Germline V lookup: CDR1 ENHRY, CDR2 SYGVKD. The CDR3 runs to 13 residues. CDR3 loop: CAIRDTGGTEAFF. The CDR3 coding sequence is TGTGCCATCAGAGATACCGGGGGCACTGAAGCTTTCTTT.

The V call is TRBV4-3, the J call TRBJ2-7, with D unresolved. The CDR3 sequence is 15 residues long. Deletions cut 0 bases from V and 2 bases from J, with 11 bases between. Germline V gene lookup returns CDR1 LGHNA and CDR2 YSLEER. CDR3 coding DNA: TGCGCCAGCAGCCAAGATTGGGCAGCGACCTACGAGCAGTACTTC. Encoded protein: CASSQDWAATYEQYF.

This clonotype was seen only a few times. The chain has TRBV28 and TRBJ2-3; no clear D gene. The CDR3 length is 16 residues. Trimming took 5 bases from V and 3 from J, leaving 18 bases between them. The germline V gene has CDR1 MDHEN and CDR2 SYDVKM. Here the CDR3 reads CASSPPLGARTDTQYF. In DNA, the CDR3 is TGTGCCAGCAGTCCCCCCTTAGGAGCTCGGACAGATACGCAGTATTTT.

This clonotype was seen only a few times. The chain couples TRBV12-3 or TRBV12-4 to TRBJ1-1, with D uncertain. CDR3 size: 16 residues. V was clipped by 6 bases and J by 1 base, with 18 bases between them. The CDR3 nucleotides are TGTGCCAGCAGGCCTCTGGGGTTGCTGGGGAACACTGAAGCTTTCTTT. It translates to CASRPLGLLGNTEAFF.

V and J are TRBV2 and TRBJ2-3, with D uncertain. V gave up 7 bases and J gave up 8 bases, with 7 bases separating them. The CDR3 consists of 10 residues. Germline loops: CDR1 SNHLY, CDR2 FYNNEI. The CDR3 sequence is CASMLGTQYF. The CDR3 DNA follows: TGTGCCAGCATGTTGGGTACGCAGTATTTT.

V is TRBV12-3 or TRBV12-4 and J is TRBJ2-1; D ambiguous. V dropped 1 base and J dropped 8 bases, with 9 bases sitting between them. The CDR3 consists of 13 residues. The CDR3 nucleotides are TGTGCCAGCAGTTTAGGACCCCTCGATGAGCAGTTCTTC. The encoded protein is CASSLGPLDEQFF.

This clonotype was counted between two and nine times. J is TRBJ2-5 and V is TRBV24-1; D uncertain. The V end lost 0 bases, the J end lost 4 bases, and 8 bases lay between the germline ends. This CDR3 comprises 14 residues. From germline, CDR1 is KGHDR and CDR2 SFDVKD. The CDR3, as DNA: TGTGCCACCAGTGATTTGGGCACTTCAGAGACCCAGTACTTC. Translated: CATSDLGTSETQYF.